These T cell receptor beta chains were read from a single sample in a study of graft-versus-host responses after intestinal transplantation. Antigens for these TCRs are unknown. The protocol was immunoSEQ multiplex PCR, while the TCRdb copy is restricted to in-frame clones and leaves out a portion. In the table there are tens of thousands of clones, less than 95% of which are singletons. Sample: unstimulated CD4+ T cells sorted from spleen or lymph node cells, taken before transplant. These receptors were taken from a human donor who was the organ donor for an intestinal transplant. Both conserved end residues are part of each CDR3. D genes are given only for firm matches.

J: TRBJ1-6
V: TRBV7-2
D: -
length: 12
CDR3: CASSPYDSPLHF

J: TRBJ1-2
V: TRBV28
D: -
length: 13
CDR3: CASSLVGFGGYTF

J: TRBJ2-1
V: TRBV10-3
D: TRBD1
length: 14
CDR3: CAISAGTEYNEQFF

J: TRBJ1-1
V: TRBV7-2
D: -
length: 14
CDR3: CASSLREGDTEAFF

J: TRBJ1-3
V: TRBV30
D: -
length: 11
CDR3: CAWTTGNTIYF

J: TRBJ2-3
V: TRBV29-1
D: -
length: 15
CDR3: CSVEIGPGGGDTQYF

J: TRBJ1-6
V: TRBV29-1
D: -
length: 14
CDR3: CSVGSGTNNSPLHF

J: TRBJ2-5
V: TRBV7-6
D: -
length: 14
CDR3: CASSFLPGQETQYF

J: TRBJ2-2
V: TRBV7-8
D: TRBD1
length: 17
CDR3: CASSFGQGRVNTGELFF

J: TRBJ1-2
V: TRBV30
D: -
length: 11
CDR3: CAWSSGAPYTF

J: TRBJ2-7
V: TRBV28
D: TRBD1
length: 14
CDR3: CASSTGTVTYEQYF

J: TRBJ1-3
V: TRBV14
D: -
length: 15
CDR3: CASSQAPGSRNTIYF

J: TRBJ2-7
V: TRBV7-8
D: TRBD1
length: 15
CDR3: CASSLLQGTSYEQYF

J: TRBJ2-3
V: TRBV25-1
D: TRBD2
length: 15
CDR3: CASSDTSGGTDTQYF

J: TRBJ1-2
V: TRBV28
D: TRBD1
length: 16
CDR3: CASRAERQGANYGYTF

J: TRBJ2-2
V: TRBV6-4
D: TRBD2
length: 18
CDR3: CASSERLAGGSNTGELFF

J: TRBJ2-3
V: TRBV4-1
D: -
length: 15
CDR3: CASSRGGGPTDTQYF

J: TRBJ1-6
V: TRBV28
D: -
length: 15
CDR3: CASSPITKNNSPLHF

J: TRBJ1-1
V: TRBV7-8
D: TRBD1
length: 14
CDR3: CASSLDYRGTEAFF

J: TRBJ1-1
V: TRBV27
D: -
length: 14
CDR3: CASKGVSPNTEAFF

J: TRBJ1-1
V: TRBV7-2
D: -
length: 12
CDR3: CASSQITRVAFF

J: TRBJ1-6
V: TRBV5-6
D: -
length: 14
CDR3: CASSLGVNNSPLHF

J: TRBJ1-1
V: TRBV5-1
D: -
length: 15
CDR3: CASSLVQGMNTEAFF

J: TRBJ2-2
V: TRBV27
D: -
length: 14
CDR3: CASRSGYRAGELFF

J: TRBJ2-7
V: TRBV6-1
D: -
length: 14
CDR3: CASSPRVPTYEQYF

J: TRBJ1-1
V: TRBV7-9
D: -
length: 13
CDR3: CASSQTLNTEAFF

J: TRBJ2-7
V: TRBV5-4
D: TRBD1
length: 14
CDR3: CASSSGTGTYEQYF

J: TRBJ2-1
V: TRBV11-1
D: -
length: 14
CDR3: CASSHPGAGLEQFF

J: TRBJ2-3
V: TRBV6-1
D: -
length: 13
CDR3: CASCQGGTDTQYF

J: TRBJ1-1
V: TRBV11-2
D: TRBD1
length: 14
CDR3: CASSLTGANTEAFF

J: TRBJ1-2
V: TRBV6-6
D: -
length: 11
CDR3: CASSQDYGYTF

J: TRBJ1-1
V: TRBV5-6
D: -
length: 14
CDR3: CASSLATGFSEAFF

J: TRBJ1-6
V: TRBV6-5
D: -
length: 16
CDR3: CASSSPPRGRNSPLHF

J: TRBJ1-2
V: TRBV11-3
D: -
length: 16
CDR3: CASIPGVASEQYGYTF

J: TRBJ1-5
V: TRBV2
D: -
length: 16
CDR3: CASSDLAPGLNQPQHF

J: TRBJ1-5
V: TRBV19
D: -
length: 12
CDR3: CASAGGGQPQHF

J: TRBJ2-5
V: TRBV28
D: TRBD1
length: 12
CDR3: CASSKGAGTQYF

J: TRBJ1-5
V: TRBV19
D: -
length: 15
CDR3: CASSPREGSNQPQHF

J: TRBJ2-7
V: TRBV6-1
D: -
length: 10
CDR3: CASSTYEQYF

J: TRBJ1-3
V: TRBV5-3
D: -
length: 13
CDR3: CARLLSSGNTIYF

J: TRBJ2-7
V: TRBV6-1
D: TRBD2
length: 13
CDR3: CASTQGGGYEQYF

J: TRBJ2-5
V: TRBV25-1
D: -
length: 15
CDR3: CASSELVTKGETQYF

J: TRBJ1-1
V: TRBV7-9
D: -
length: 13
CDR3: CASSFAGSPEAFF

J: TRBJ1-2
V: TRBV6-1
D: -
length: 11
CDR3: CASSLNYGYTF

J: TRBJ2-7
V: TRBV2
D: -
length: 11
CDR3: CASRGPYEQYF

J: TRBJ2-7
V: TRBV28
D: TRBD1
length: 14
CDR3: CASSLGTARYEQYF

J: TRBJ2-3
V: TRBV18
D: TRBD1
length: 16
CDR3: CASSPLGTGGEDTQYF

J: TRBJ1-5
V: TRBV7-9
D: -
length: 12
CDR3: CASSFPNQPQHF